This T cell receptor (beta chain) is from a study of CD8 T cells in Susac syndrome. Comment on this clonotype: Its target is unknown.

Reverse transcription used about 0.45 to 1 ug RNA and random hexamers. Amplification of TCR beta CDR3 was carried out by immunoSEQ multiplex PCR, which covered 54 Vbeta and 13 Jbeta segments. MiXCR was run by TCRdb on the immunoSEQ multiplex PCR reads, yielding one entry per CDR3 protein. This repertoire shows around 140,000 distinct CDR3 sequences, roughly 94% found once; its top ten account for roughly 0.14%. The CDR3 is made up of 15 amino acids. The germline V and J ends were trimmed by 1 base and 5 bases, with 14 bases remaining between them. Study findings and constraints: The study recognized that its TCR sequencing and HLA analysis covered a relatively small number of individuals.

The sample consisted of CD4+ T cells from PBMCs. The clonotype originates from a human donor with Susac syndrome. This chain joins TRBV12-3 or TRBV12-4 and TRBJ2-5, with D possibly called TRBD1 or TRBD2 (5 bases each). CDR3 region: CASSLGLEGSETQYF. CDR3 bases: TGTGCCAGCAGTTTAGGCCTTGAGGGGTCGGAGACCCAGTACTTC.